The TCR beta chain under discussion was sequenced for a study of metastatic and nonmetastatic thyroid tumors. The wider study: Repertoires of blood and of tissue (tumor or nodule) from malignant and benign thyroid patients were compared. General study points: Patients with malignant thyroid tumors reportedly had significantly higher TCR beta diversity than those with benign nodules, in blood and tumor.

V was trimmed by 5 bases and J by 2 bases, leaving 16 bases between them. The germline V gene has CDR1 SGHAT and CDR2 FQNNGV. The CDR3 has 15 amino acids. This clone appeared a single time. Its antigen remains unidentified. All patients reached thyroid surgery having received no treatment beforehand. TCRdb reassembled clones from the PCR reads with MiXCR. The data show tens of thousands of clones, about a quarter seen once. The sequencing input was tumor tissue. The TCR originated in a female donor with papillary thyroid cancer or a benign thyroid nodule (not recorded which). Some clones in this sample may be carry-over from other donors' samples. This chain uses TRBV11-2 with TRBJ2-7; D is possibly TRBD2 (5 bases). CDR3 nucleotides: TGTGCCAGCAGCACTGGGGTAGCGAAGACCTACGAGCAGTACTTC. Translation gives CASSTGVAKTYEQYF.